This TCR beta chain was identified in a study of shared T cell receptors in the human thymus. The germline CDR1 and CDR2 sequences are SNHLY and FYNNEI. V lost 1 base and J lost 0, with 19 bases in between. This CDR3 has 19 amino acids. The method was immunoSEQ multiplex PCR; TCRdb's version includes in-frame clones alone and lacks a portion of them. The sample consists of about 710,000 clones, around 87% of them appearing once. These same data were also listed under a study on human thymus T cells. Per that study: From resections taken during corrective heart surgery, the thymus tissue was obtained.

The TCR comes from a boy under three years old with a congenital heart defect. The chain recombines TRBV2 with TRBJ1-5; tentative D call: TRBD1 (6 bases). Material for sequencing was thymocytes. Here the CDR3 DNA reads TGTGCCAGCAGTGAAGGGAGGACAGTTTGGACCCCTAGCAATCAGCCCCAGCATTTT. Its protein product is CASSEGRTVWTPSNQPQHF.